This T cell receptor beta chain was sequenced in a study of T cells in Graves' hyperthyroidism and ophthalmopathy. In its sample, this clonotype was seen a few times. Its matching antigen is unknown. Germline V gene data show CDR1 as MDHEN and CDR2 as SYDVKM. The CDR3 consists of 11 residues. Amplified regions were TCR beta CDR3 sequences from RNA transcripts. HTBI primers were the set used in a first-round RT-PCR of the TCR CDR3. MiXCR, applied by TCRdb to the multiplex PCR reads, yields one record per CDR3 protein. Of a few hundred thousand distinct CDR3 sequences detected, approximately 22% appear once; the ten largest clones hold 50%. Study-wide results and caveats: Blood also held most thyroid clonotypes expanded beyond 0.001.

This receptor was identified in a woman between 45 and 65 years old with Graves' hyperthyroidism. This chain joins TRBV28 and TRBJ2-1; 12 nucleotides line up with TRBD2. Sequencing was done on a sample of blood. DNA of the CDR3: TGTGAGACTAGCGGGAGTGATGAGCAGTTCTTC. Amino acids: CETSGSDEQFF.